This T cell receptor beta chain emerged from a study of CD8 T cells in ankylosing spondylitis. Via MiXCR, TCRdb re-called the 5' RACE reads, giving one row per CDR3 protein. The data show hundreds of thousands of distinct CDR3 sequences, with 17% seen just once and over 1% held by the top ten. Study observations and caveats: Disease-linked clones reportedly concentrated significantly in matched ankylosing spondylitis synovial fluid. About 8 highly homologous variants made up a TCR beta motif, and this motif appeared characteristic of ankylosing spondylitis blood.

This clonotype was seen only a few times. Antigen unknown. CDR1 and CDR2 from the germline V gene are LGHNA and YSLEER. This CDR3 has 20 residues. V was cut by 0 bases and J by 0 bases, with 18 bases left in between. The source of this sequence is a male donor with ankylosing spondylitis. This chain joins TRBV4-3 and TRBJ1-6; no firm D call. Sequences were obtained from blood, either unsorted or a sorted T cell fraction (not recorded which). The CDR3: CASSQDTARKISSYNSPLHF. The CDR3 DNA sequence: TGCGCCAGCAGCCAAGATACGGCACGGAAGATAAGCTCCTATAATTCACCCCTCCACTTT.